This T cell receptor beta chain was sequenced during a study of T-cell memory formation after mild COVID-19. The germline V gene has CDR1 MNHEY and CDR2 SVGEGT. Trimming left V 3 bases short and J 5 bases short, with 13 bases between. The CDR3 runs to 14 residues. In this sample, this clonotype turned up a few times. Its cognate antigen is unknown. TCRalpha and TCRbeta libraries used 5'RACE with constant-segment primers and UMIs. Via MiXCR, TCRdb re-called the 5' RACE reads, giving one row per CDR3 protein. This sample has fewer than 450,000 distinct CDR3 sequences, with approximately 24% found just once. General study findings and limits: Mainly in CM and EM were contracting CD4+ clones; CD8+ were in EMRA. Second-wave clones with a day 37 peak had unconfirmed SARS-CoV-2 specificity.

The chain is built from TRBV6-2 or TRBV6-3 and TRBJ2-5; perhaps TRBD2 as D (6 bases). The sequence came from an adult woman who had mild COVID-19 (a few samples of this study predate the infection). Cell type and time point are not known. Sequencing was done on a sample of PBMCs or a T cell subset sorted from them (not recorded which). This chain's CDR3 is CASSYLEGRETQYF. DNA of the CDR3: TGTGCCAGCAGTTATTTGGAGGGTCGGGAGACCCAGTACTTC.